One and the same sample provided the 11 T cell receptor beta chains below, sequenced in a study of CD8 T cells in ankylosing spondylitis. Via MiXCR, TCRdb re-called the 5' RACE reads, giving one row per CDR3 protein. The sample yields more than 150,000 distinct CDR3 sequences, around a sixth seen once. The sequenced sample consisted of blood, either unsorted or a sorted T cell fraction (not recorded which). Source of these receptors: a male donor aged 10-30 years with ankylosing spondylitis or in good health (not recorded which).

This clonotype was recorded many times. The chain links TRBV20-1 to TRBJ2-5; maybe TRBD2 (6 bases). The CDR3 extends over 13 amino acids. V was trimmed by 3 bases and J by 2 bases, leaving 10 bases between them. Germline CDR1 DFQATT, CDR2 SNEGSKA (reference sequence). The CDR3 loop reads CSASRGDQETQYF. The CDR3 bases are TGCAGTGCTAGCCGCGGGGATCAAGAGACCCAGTACTTC.

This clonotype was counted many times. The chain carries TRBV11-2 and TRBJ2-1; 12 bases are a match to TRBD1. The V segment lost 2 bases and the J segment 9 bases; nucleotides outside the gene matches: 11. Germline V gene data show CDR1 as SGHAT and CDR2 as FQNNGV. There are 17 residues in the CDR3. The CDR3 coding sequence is TGTGCCAGCAGCTTACGGGGCCCGGGACAGGGGGCCGGTGAGCAGTTCTTC. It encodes CASSLRGPGQGAGEQFF.

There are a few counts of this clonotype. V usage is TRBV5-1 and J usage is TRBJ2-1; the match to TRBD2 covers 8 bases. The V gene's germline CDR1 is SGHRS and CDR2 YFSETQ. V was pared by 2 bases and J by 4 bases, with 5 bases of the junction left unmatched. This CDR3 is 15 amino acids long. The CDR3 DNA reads TGCGCCAGCAGCTTACAACTAGCGGTTTACAATGAGCAGTTCTTC. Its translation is CASSLQLAVYNEQFF. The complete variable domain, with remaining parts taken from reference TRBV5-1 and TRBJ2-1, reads KAGVTQTPRYLIKTRGQQVTLSCSPISGHRSVSWYQQTPGQGLQFLFEYFSETQRNKGNFPGRFSGRQFSNSRSEMNVSTLELGDSALYLCASSLQLAVYNEQFFGPGTRLTVL.

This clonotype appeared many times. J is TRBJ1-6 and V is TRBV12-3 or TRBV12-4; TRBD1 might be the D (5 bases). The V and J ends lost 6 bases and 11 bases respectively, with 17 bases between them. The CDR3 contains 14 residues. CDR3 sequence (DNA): TGTGCCAGCAGCCGGGGCCCGACGGGGCCACCCCTCCACTTT. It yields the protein CASSRGPTGPPLHF.

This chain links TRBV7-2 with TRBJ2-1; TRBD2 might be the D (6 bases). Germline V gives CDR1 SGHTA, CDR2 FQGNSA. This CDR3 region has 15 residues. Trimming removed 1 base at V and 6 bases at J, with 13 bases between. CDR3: CASSLGGVALNEQFF. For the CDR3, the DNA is TGTGCCAGCAGCTTAGGGGGGGTAGCGCTCAATGAGCAGTTCTTC.

CDR3 DNA: TGTGCCAGCAGTTTTGGAGAGAATCAGCCCCAGCATTTT. Its translation is CASSFGENQPQHF. V gene TRBV27 combines with J gene TRBJ1-5, with D unclear. With 3 bases removed from V and 4 bases from J, the gap between germline ends came to 7 bases. Per the germline V gene, CDR1 is MNHEY and CDR2 is SMNVEV (reference sequence). The CDR3 spans 13 residues.

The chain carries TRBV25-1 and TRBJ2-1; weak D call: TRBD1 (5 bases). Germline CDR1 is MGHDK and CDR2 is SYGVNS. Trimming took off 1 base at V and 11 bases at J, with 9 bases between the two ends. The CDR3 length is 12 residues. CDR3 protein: CASSESTDKQFF. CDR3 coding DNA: TGTGCCAGCAGTGAATCGACAGATAAGCAGTTCTTC.

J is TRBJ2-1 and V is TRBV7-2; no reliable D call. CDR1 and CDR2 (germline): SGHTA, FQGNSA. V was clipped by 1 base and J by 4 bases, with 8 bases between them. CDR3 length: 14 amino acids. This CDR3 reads CASSLGAAYNEQFF. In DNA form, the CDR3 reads TGTGCCAGCAGCTTAGGCGCTGCTTACAATGAGCAGTTCTTC.

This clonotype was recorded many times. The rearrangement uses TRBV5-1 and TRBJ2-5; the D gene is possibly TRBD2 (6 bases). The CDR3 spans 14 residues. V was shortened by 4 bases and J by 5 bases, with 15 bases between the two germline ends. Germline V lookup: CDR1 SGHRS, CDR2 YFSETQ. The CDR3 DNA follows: TGCGCCAGCAGCGCGAATTGGGGGGAGGAGACCCAGTACTTC. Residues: CASSANWGEETQYF.

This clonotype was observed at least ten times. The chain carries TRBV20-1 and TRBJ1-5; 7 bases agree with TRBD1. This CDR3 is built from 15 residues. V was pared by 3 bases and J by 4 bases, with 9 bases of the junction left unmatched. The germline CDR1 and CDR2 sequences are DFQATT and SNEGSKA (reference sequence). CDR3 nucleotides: TGCAGTGCTAGTAACGACAGGGAGGGGAATCAGCCCCAGCATTTT. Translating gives CSASNDREGNQPQHF.

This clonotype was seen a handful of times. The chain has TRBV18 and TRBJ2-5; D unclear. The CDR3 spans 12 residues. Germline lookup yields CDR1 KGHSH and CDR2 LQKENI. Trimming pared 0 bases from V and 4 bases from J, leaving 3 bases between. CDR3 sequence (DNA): TGTGCCAGCTCACCACCAACAGAGACCCAGTACTTC. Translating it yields CASSPPTETQYF.